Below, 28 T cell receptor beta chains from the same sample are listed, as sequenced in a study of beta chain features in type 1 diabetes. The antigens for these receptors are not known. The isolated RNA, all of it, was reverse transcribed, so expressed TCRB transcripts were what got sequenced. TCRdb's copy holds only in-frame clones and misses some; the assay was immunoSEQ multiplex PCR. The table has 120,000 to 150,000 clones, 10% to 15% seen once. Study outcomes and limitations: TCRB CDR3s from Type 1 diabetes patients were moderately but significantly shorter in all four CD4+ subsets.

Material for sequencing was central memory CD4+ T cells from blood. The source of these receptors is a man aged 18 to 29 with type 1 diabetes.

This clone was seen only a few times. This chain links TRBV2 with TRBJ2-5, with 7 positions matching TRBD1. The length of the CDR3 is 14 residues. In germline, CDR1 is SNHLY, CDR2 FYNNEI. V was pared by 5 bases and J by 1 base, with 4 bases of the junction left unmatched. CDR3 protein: CASSTQGTQETQYF. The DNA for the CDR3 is TGTGCCAGCAGTACACAGGGGACCCAAGAGACCCAGTACTTC.

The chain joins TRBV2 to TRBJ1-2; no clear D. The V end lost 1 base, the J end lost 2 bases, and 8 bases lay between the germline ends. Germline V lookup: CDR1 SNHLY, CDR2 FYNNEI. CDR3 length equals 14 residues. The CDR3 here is CASSEGRMNYGYTF. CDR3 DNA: TGTGCCAGCAGTGAAGGTCGGATGAACTATGGCTACACCTTC.

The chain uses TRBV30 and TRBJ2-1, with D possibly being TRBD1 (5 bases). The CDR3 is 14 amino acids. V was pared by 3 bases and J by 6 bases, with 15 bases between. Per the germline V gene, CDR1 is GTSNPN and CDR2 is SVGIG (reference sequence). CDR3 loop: CAWRRWQGFNEQFF. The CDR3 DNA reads TGTGCCTGGAGGAGGTGGCAGGGCTTCAATGAGCAGTTCTTC. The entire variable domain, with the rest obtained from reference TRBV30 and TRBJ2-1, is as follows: SQTIHQWPATLVQPVGSPLSLECTVEGTSNPNLYWYRQAAGRGLQLLFYSVGIGQISSEVPQNLSASRPQDRQFILSSKKLLLSDSGFYLCAWRRWQGFNEQFFGPGTRLTVL.

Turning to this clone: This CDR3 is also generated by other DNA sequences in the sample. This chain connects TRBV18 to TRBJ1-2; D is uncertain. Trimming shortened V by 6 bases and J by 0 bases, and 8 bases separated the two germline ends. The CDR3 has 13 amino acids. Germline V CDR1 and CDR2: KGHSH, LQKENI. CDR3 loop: CASSPTANYGYTF. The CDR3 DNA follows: TGTGCCAGCTCTCCGACGGCTAACTATGGCTACACCTTC.

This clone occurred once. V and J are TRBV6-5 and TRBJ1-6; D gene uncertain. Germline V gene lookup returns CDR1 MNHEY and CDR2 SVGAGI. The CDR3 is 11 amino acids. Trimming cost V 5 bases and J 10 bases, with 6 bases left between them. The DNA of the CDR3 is TGTGCCAGCAGTGACGGGTCACCCCTCCACTTT. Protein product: CASSDGSPLHF.

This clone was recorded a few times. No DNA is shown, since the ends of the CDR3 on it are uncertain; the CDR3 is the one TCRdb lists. CDR3 region: CAWTFFGSGTEAFF. J is TRBJ1-1 and V is TRBV30. Ends included, the CDR3 has 14 residues. Per germline, CDR1 GTSNPN and CDR2 SVGIG (reference sequence).

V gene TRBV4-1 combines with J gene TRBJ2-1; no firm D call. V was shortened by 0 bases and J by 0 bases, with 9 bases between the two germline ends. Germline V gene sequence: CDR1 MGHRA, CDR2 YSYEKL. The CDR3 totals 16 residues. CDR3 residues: CASSQEASSSYNEQFF. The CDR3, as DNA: TGCGCCAGCAGCCAAGAGGCCAGTAGCTCCTACAATGAGCAGTTCTTC.

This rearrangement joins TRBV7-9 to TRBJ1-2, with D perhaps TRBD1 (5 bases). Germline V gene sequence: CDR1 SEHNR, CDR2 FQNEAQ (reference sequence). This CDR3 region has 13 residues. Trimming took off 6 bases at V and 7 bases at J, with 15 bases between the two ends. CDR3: CASSLTTQGGYTF. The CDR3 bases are TGTGCCAGCAGTTTAACAACGCAGGGTGGCTACACCTTC.

CDR3 sequence (DNA): TGTGCCAGCAGCCTTGACACAGGGGCCTCCTATGGCTACACCTTC. Its translation is CASSLDTGASYGYTF. The chain has TRBV7-9 and TRBJ1-2; the match to TRBD1 covers 7 bases. V was clipped by 5 bases and J by 4 bases; unmatched bases: 10. The CDR3 spans 15 residues. In germline, CDR1 is SEHNR, CDR2 FQNEAQ (reference sequence).

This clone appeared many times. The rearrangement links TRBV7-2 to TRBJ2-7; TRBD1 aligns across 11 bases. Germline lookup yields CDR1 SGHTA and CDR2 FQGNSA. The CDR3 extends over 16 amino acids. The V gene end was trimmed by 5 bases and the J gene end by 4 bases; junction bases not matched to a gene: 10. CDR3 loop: CASSTPGTGGTYEQYF. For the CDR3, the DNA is TGTGCCAGCAGCACACCCGGGACAGGGGGGACTTACGAGCAGTACTTC.

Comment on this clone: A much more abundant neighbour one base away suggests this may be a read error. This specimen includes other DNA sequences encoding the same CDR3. CDR3 nucleotide sequence: TGCGCCAGCAGCCGAGGGGGCGGCTGGTTGGTTGAGCAGTTCTTC. This encodes CASSRGGGWLVEQFF. The gene calls are TRBV4-1 and TRBJ2-1; 7 positions agree with TRBD1. The CDR3 extends over 15 amino acids. The germline CDR1 and CDR2 sequences are MGHRA and YSYEKL. After removal of 4 bases from V and 9 bases from J, the junction contained 12 bases not matched to a gene.

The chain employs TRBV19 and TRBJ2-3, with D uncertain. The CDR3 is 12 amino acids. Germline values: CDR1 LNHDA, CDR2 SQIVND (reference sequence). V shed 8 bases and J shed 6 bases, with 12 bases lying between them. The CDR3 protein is CASWTDGDTQYF. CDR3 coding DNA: TGTGCCAGTTGGACCGACGGGGATACGCAGTATTTT.

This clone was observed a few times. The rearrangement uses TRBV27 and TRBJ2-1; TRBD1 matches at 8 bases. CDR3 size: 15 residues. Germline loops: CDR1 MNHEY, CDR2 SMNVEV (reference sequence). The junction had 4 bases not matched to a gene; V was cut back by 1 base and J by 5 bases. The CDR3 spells CASSLLGQAHNEQFF. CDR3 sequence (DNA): TGTGCCAGCAGTTTATTGGGACAGGCGCACAATGAGCAGTTCTTC.

CDR3 DNA: TGTGCCAGCAGTTACGGGGAGTTAAATCAGCCCCAGCATTTT. Translated: CASSYGELNQPQHF. The chain combines TRBV6-6 with TRBJ1-5, with D uncertain. This CDR3 has 14 residues. Germline CDR1 and CDR2: MNHNY and SVGAGI (reference sequence). Trimming removed 2 bases at V and 4 bases at J, with 9 bases between.

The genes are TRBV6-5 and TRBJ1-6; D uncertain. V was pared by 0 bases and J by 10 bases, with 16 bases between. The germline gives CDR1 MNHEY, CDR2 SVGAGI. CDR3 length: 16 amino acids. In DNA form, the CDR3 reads TGTGCCAGCAGTTACTCGTCGCCTCCGGACGGATCACCCCTCCACTTT. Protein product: CASSYSSPPDGSPLHF.

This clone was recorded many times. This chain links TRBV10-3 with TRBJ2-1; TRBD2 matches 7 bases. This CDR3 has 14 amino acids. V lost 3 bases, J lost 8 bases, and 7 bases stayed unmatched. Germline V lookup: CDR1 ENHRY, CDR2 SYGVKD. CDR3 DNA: TGTGCCATCAGTGACCTCGATCGGGGGGATGAGCAGTTCTTC. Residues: CAISDLDRGDEQFF.

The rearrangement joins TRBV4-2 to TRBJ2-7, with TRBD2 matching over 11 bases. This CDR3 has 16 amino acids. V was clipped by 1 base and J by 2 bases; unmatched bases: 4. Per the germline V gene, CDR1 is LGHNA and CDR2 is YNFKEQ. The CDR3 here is CASSQVGSGGAYEQYF. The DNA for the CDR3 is TGTGCCAGCAGCCAAGTTGGTAGCGGGGGGGCCTACGAGCAGTACTTC.

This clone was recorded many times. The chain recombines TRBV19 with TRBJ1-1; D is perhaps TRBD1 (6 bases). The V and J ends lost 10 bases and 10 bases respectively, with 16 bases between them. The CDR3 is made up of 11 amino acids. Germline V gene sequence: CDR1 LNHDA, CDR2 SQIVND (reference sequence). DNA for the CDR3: TGTGCCACGGGACAACTCAGTACAGCTTTCTTT. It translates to CATGQLSTAFF.

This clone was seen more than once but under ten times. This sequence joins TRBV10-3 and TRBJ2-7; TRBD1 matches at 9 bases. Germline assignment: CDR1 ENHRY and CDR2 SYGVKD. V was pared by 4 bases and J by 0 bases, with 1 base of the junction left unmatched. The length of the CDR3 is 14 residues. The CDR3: CAISVDRGSYEQYF. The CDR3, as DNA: TGTGCCATCAGTGTGGACAGGGGCTCCTACGAGCAGTACTTC.

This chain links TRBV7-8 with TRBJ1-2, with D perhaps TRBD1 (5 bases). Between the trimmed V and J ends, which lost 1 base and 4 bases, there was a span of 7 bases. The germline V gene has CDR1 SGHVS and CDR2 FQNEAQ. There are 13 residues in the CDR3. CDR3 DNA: TGTGCCAGCAGCTTAGAGGGGACCTATGGCTACACCTTC. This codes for CASSLEGTYGYTF.

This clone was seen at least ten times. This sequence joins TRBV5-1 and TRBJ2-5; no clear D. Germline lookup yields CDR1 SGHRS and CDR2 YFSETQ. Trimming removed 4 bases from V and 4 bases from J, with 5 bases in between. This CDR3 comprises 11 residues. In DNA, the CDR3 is TGCGCCAGCAGCCCGGGAGAGACCCAGTACTTC. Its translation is CASSPGETQYF.

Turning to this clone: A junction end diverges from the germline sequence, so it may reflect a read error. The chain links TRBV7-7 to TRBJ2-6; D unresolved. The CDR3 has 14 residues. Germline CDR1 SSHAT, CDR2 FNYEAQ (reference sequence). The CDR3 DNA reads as TGTGCTAGCAGTTCGGGCTCTGGGGCCAACGTCCTGACTTTC. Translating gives CASSSGSGANVLTF.

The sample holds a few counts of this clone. The CDR3 DNA sequence: TGTGCCAGCAGCTTGGCCGGGACACAAGAGACCCAGTACTTC. This encodes CASSLAGTQETQYF. The gene calls are TRBV5-6 and TRBJ2-5; D might be TRBD1 (6 bases). This CDR3 contains 14 residues. Germline CDR1 reads SGHDT; CDR2 reads YYEEEE. Trimming left V 0 bases short and J 2 bases short, with 8 bases between. Full variable domain (remainder filled in from reference TRBV5-6 and TRBJ2-5): DAGVTQSPTHLIKTRGQQVTLRCSPKSGHDTVSWYQQALGQGPQFIFQYYEEEERQRGNFPDRFSGHQFPNYSSELNVNALLLGDSALYLCASSLAGTQETQYFGPGTRLLVL.

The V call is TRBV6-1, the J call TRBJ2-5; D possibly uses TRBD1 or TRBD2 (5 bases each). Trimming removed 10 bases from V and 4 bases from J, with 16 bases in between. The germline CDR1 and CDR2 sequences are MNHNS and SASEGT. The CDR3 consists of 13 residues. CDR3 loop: CATRDGMVETQYF. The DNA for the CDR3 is TGTGCCACCCGGGACGGGATGGTAGAGACCCAGTACTTC.

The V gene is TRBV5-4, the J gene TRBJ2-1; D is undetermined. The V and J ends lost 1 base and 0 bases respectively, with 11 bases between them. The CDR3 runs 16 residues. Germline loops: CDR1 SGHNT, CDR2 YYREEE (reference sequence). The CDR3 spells CASSLPGDASYNEQFF. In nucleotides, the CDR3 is TGTGCCAGCAGCTTGCCCGGCGACGCCTCCTACAATGAGCAGTTCTTC.

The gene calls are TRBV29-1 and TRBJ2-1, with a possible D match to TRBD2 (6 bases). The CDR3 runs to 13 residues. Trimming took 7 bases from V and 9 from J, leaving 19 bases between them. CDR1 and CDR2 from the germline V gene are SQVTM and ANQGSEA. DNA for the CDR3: TGCAGCGGCGGCTTGGGGAGTAGCGGTGAGCAGTTCTTC. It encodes CSGGLGSSGEQFF.

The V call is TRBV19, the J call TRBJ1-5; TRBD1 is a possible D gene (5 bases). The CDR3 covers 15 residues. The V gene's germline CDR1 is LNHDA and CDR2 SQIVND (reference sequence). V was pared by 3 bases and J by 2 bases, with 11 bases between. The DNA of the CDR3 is TGTGCCAGTAGTATGGGGGAGACGGGCAATCAGCCCCAGCATTTT. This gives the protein CASSMGETGNQPQHF.

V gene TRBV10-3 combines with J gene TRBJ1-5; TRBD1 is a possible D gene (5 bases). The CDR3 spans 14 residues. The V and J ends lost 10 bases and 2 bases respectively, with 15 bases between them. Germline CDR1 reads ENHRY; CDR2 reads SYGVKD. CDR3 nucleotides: TGTGCCACCCAATGGGGCAGGGGCAATCAGCCCCAGCATTTT. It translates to CATQWGRGNQPQHF.